The source of this T cell receptor beta chain is a study of blood T cell repertoires in COVID-19. As for the study in general: T cells, B-cell-depleted T cells, or PBMCs supplied cDNA or gDNA.

This CDR3 spans 13 amino acids. V was cut by 4 bases and J by 6 bases, with 13 bases left in between. From germline, CDR1 is LGHDT and CDR2 YNNKEL (reference sequence). Sequencing was performed with immunoSEQ multiplex PCR; in TCRdb, only in-frame clones are kept and a portion is missing. The table includes some 290,000 clones, approximately 91% detected once. This chain links TRBV3-1 (or the pseudogene TRBV3-2) with TRBJ2-7; a weak D match, TRBD2 (6 bases). This TCR was recovered from a woman aged 25 to 39 with COVID-19, enrolled during active disease. Material for sequencing was peripheral blood. CDR3 sequence (DNA): TGTGCCAGCAGCCTTGAGCGGGTAGGCGAGCAGTACTTC. Amino acids: CASSLERVGEQYF.